The 20 T cell receptor beta chains below come from one sample, sequenced in a study of blood T cell repertoires in COVID-19 (dated by TCRdb to 2018 to 2020). Libraries were built with the immunoSEQ multiplex PCR assay. In TCRdb, the immuneACCESS table is reduced to in-frame sequences with V and J assigned. These tables do not hold every clone; where another copy was compared, an unresolved V gene accounts for under half, and the others remain unexplained. Within this sample are a few hundred thousand clones, with roughly 88% of them counted one time only. The ten largest clones add up to roughly 10% of the sample. Material: peripheral blood. Every receptor here comes from a woman in her 70s with COVID-19, enrolled during active disease.

This clone was recorded once. The J gene is TRBJ2-1, the V gene TRBV19; tentative D call: TRBD2 (5 bases). The CDR3 is 16 amino acids. Per germline, CDR1 LNHDA and CDR2 SQIVND (reference sequence). V lost 3 bases to trimming and J lost 2 bases, with 14 bases between them. CDR3 residues: CASSIRPDSPYNEQFF. The CDR3 DNA reads as TGTGCCAGTAGTATTCGTCCGGACTCCCCCTACAATGAGCAGTTCTTC.

This clone was counted a single time. The chain uses TRBV9 and TRBJ1-1; D unclear. The ends were cut back, 4 bases at V and 1 base at J, with 11 bases in the middle. This CDR3 region has 14 residues. CDR1 is SGDLS, CDR2 YYNGEE, per germline. The DNA for the CDR3 is TGTGCCAGCAGCTCTTTTGCCGGGAACACTGAAGCTTTCTTT. It codes for CASSSFAGNTEAFF.

This chain joins TRBV6-2 or TRBV6-3 and TRBJ2-3, with 11 bases matching TRBD2. The J segment lost 3 bases and the V segment lost 6 bases, leaving 8 bases of the junction unmatched. Per the germline V gene, CDR1 is MNHEY and CDR2 is SVGEGT. The CDR3 covers 16 residues. CDR3 in amino acids: CASSLAGTSGTDTQYF. DNA of the CDR3: TGTGCCAGCAGCCTGGCGGGGACTAGCGGAACAGATACGCAGTATTTT.

The gene calls are TRBV19 and TRBJ2-7; D perhaps matches TRBD2 (6 bases). Trimming shortened V by 2 bases and J by 3 bases, and 14 bases separated the two germline ends. Germline loops: CDR1 LNHDA, CDR2 SQIVND (reference sequence). This CDR3 is built from 15 residues. Here the CDR3 reads CASSIRRDAIYEQYF. The CDR3 nucleotides are TGTGCCAGTAGTATAAGGAGGGACGCAATCTACGAGCAGTACTTC.

The rearrangement links TRBV6-5 to TRBJ1-2; no definite D call. This CDR3 has 15 residues. Germline CDR1 reads MNHEY; CDR2 reads SVGAGI. V lost 7 bases and J 7 bases, leaving 22 bases between the germline ends. Here the CDR3 reads CASNTMGSVSAGYTF. CDR3 DNA sequence: TGTGCCAGCAACACAATGGGGAGTGTCTCGGCTGGCTACACCTTC.

This chain connects TRBV19 to TRBJ2-1; 10 bases are a match to TRBD2. Per germline, CDR1 LNHDA and CDR2 SQIVND (reference sequence). This CDR3 comprises 16 residues. V was pared by 3 bases and J by 6 bases, with 8 bases of the junction left unmatched. The DNA of the CDR3 is TGTGCCAGTAGTATCCTTCCTAGCGGGAGTCGCAATGAGCAGTTCTTC. Its protein product is CASSILPSGSRNEQFF.

This chain links TRBV13 with TRBJ2-1; TRBD1 is a possible D gene (6 bases). The CDR3 is 15 residues long. The V end lost 4 bases, the J end lost 0 bases, and 10 bases lay between the germline ends. Germline values: CDR1 PRHDT, CDR2 FYEKMQ (reference sequence). DNA of the CDR3: TGTGCCAGCAGCTCGGACAGATACTCCTACAATGAGCAGTTCTTC. It codes for CASSSDRYSYNEQFF. Full variable domain (outside the CDR3, taken from reference TRBV13 and TRBJ2-1): AAGVIQSPRHLIKEKRETATLKCYPIPRHDTVYWYQQGPGQDPQFLISFYEKMQSDKGSIPDRFSAQQFSDYHSELNMSSLELGDSALYFCASSSDRYSYNEQFFGPGTRLTVL.

The CDR3 spells CASSIDQFQPQHF. The CDR3 DNA reads as TGTGCCAGTAGTATAGACCAGTTTCAGCCCCAGCATTTT. The chain carries TRBV19 and TRBJ1-5; D gene unclear. Trimming removed 0 bases from V and 6 bases from J, with 6 bases in between. This CDR3 has 13 amino acids. Germline lookup yields CDR1 LNHDA and CDR2 SQIVND (reference sequence).

The chain combines TRBV6-5 with TRBJ2-2; D not resolved. The CDR3 is made up of 13 amino acids. In germline, CDR1 is MNHEY, CDR2 SVGAGI. Trimming stripped 9 bases from V and 4 bases from J, with 12 bases between. CDR3 sequence reads: CASRMPGTGELFF. CDR3 DNA: TGTGCCAGTCGAATGCCAGGCACCGGGGAGCTGTTTTTT.

The rearrangement uses TRBV30 and TRBJ2-2; perhaps TRBD2 as D (5 bases). Per germline, CDR1 GTSNPN and CDR2 SVGIG (reference sequence). The CDR3 runs to 13 residues. The CDR3 is CAFGLGGTGELFF. In DNA form, the CDR3 reads TGTGCTTTCGGCCTCGGAGGCACCGGGGAGCTGTTTTTT.

The chain is built from TRBV6-2 or TRBV6-3 and TRBJ2-7; TRBD2 matches 10 bases. The CDR3 length is 14 residues. Germline CDR1 is MNHEY and CDR2 is SVGEGT. The junction had 6 bases not matched to a gene; V was cut back by 5 bases and J by 5 bases. Here the CDR3 reads CASSQSGRAHEQYF. The CDR3 bases are TGTGCCAGCAGTCAAAGCGGGAGGGCCCACGAGCAGTACTTC.

This sequence joins TRBV18 and TRBJ1-1; a weak D match, TRBD1 (5 bases). Trimming stripped 0 bases from V and 0 bases from J, with 8 bases between. Germline V gene sequence: CDR1 KGHSH, CDR2 LQKENI. The CDR3 spans 15 residues. Here the CDR3 DNA reads TGTGCCAGCTCACCACCGGGGGGTTTGAACACTGAAGCTTTCTTT. This gives the protein CASSPPGGLNTEAFF.

This clone was observed a few times. The V gene is TRBV6-6, the J gene TRBJ1-1, with 7 bases fitting TRBD1. The length of the CDR3 is 15 residues. The J segment lost 1 base and the V segment lost 5 bases, leaving 7 bases of the junction unmatched. Germline CDR1 MNHNY, CDR2 SVGAGI (reference sequence). In DNA, the CDR3 is TGTGCCAGCAGTAGACAGGGTGGGTCGAACACTGAAGCTTTCTTT. Encoded protein: CASSRQGGSNTEAFF.

The chain is built from TRBV3-1 (or the pseudogene TRBV3-2) and TRBJ2-3; no definite D call. Between the trimmed V and J ends, which lost 1 base and 4 bases, there was a span of 3 bases. The CDR3 spans 12 residues. Per germline, CDR1 LGHDT and CDR2 YNNKEL (reference sequence). CDR3: CASSQVSDTQYF. The CDR3 DNA is TGTGCCAGCAGCCAAGTCTCAGATACGCAGTATTTT.

By sample fraction, this clone is medium-sized. This chain connects TRBV13 to TRBJ2-3; D gene uncertain. The CDR3 totals 13 residues. Germline V gene data show CDR1 as PRHDT and CDR2 as FYEKMQ (reference sequence). V dropped 3 bases and J dropped 0 bases, with 4 bases sitting between them. DNA for the CDR3: TGTGCCAGCAGCTTCAGTAGCACAGATACGCAGTATTTT. It yields the protein CASSFSSTDTQYF.

The rearrangement uses TRBV11-2 and TRBJ2-1; 8 nucleotides match TRBD2. Germline loops: CDR1 SGHAT, CDR2 FQNNGV. J was trimmed by 9 bases and V by 6 bases; bases with no gene match: 10. This CDR3 comprises 14 residues. The DNA for the CDR3 is TGTGCCAGCAGACGGAGCGGGAGTAGTGGTGAGCAGTTCTTC. It specifies CASRRSGSSGEQFF.

This clone was seen a few times. The chain recombines TRBV6-5 with TRBJ2-5, with a possible D match to TRBD1 (6 bases). The CDR3 sequence is 13 residues long. Germline V lookup: CDR1 MNHEY, CDR2 SVGAGI. Deletions cut 6 bases from V and 1 base from J, with 9 bases between. As DNA, the CDR3 is TGTGCCAGCAGAGACAGGTCCCAAGAGACCCAGTACTTC. Residues: CASRDRSQETQYF.

A word on this clone: This same CDR3 is encoded by further DNA sequences in the sample. The chain couples TRBV2 to TRBJ1-2; 7 bases map to TRBD1. V gave up 1 base and J gave up 4 bases; unmatched junction bases: 0. CDR3 length equals 13 residues. Per germline, CDR1 SNHLY and CDR2 FYNNEI. Here the CDR3 reads CASSEGTGYGYTF. CDR3 nucleotides: TGTGCCAGCAGTGAAGGGACAGGCTATGGCTACACCTTC.

J is TRBJ2-2 and V is TRBV2; D might be TRBD2 (6 bases). Germline V CDR1 and CDR2: SNHLY, FYNNEI. The CDR3 consists of 14 residues. Trimming removed 5 bases at V and 3 bases at J, with 10 bases between. In DNA form, the CDR3 reads TGTGCCAGCAGTCCTTCTAGCGACACCGGGGAGCTGTTTTTT. This translates into CASSPSSDTGELFF.

The V call is TRBV3-1 (or the pseudogene TRBV3-2), the J call TRBJ1-2; TRBD1 matches 9 bases. CDR1 is LGHDT, CDR2 YNNKEL, per germline (reference sequence). V was pared by 3 bases and J by 4 bases, with 0 bases of the junction left unmatched. The CDR3 extends over 13 amino acids. DNA of the CDR3: TGTGCCAGCAGCCAGGACAGGGGCTATGGCTACACCTTC. As protein: CASSQDRGYGYTF.